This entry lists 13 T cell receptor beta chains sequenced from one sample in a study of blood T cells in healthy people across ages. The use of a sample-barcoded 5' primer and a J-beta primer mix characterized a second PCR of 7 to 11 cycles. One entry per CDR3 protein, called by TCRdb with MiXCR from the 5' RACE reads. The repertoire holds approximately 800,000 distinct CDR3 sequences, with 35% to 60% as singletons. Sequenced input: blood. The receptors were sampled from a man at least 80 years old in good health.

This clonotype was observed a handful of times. This chain's CDR3 is CASSFTGNSGANVLTF. Written as DNA, the CDR3 is TGCGCCAGCAGCTTCACGGGAAACTCTGGGGCCAACGTCCTGACTTTC. V and J are TRBV5-1 and TRBJ2-6, with D possibly being TRBD2 (5 bases). Trimming shortened V by 2 bases and J by 0 bases, and 9 bases separated the two germline ends. CDR1 is SGHRS, CDR2 YFSETQ, per germline. CDR3 length: 16 amino acids.

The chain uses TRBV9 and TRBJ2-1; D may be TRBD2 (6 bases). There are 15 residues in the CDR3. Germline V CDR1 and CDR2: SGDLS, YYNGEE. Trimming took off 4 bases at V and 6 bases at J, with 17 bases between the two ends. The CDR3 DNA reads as TGTGCCAGCAGCACCGCCAAAGCGGGTGGCAATGAGCAGTTCTTC. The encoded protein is CASSTAKAGGNEQFF.

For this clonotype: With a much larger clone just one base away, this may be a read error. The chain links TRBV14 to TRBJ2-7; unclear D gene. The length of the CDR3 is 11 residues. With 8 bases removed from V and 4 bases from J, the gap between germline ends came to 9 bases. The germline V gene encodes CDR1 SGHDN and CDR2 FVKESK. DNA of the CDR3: TGTGCCAGCGGCTGGGCATACGAGCAGTACTTC. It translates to CASGWAYEQYF.

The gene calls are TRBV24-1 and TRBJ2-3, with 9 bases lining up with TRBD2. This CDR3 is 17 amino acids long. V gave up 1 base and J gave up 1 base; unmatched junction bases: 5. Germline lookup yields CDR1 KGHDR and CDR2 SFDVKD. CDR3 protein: CATSDFQREEGTDTQYF. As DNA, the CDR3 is TGTGCCACCAGTGATTTCCAGCGGGAGGAGGGCACAGATACGCAGTATTTT.

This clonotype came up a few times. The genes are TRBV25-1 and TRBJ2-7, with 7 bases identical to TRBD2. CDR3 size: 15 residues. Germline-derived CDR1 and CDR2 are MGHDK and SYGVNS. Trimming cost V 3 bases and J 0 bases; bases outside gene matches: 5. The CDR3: CASSDGGLSSYEQYF. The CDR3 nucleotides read TGTGCCAGCAGTGATGGGGGACTAAGCTCCTACGAGCAGTACTTC.

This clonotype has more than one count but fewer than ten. Written as DNA, the CDR3 is TGTGCCAGCAGTTTAGGGCAGGACGCAGATACGCAGTATTTT. Protein: CASSLGQDADTQYF. The chain joins TRBV28 to TRBJ2-3; D not certain. Germline CDR1 and CDR2: MDHEN and SYDVKM. V shed 2 bases and J shed 4 bases, with 10 bases lying between them. This CDR3 contains 14 residues.

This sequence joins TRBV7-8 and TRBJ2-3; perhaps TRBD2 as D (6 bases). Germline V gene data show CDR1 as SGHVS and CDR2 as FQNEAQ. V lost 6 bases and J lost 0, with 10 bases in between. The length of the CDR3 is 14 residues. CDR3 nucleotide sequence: TGTGCCAGCAGGCAGACTAGGAGCACAGATACGCAGTATTTT. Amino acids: CASRQTRSTDTQYF. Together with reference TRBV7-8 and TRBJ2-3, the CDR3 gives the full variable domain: GAGVSQSPRYKVAKRGQDVALRCDPISGHVSLFWYQQALGQGPEFLTYFQNEAQLDKSGLPSDRFFAERPEGSVSTLKIQRTQQEDSAVYLCASRQTRSTDTQYFGPGTRLTVL.

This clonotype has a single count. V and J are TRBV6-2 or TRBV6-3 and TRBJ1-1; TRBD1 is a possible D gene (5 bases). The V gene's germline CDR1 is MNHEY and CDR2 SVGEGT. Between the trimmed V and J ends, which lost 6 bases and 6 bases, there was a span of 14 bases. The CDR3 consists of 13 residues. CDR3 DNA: TGTGCCAGCAGCCGGGCGGGGGACGCTGAAGCTTTCTTT. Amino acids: CASSRAGDAEAFF.

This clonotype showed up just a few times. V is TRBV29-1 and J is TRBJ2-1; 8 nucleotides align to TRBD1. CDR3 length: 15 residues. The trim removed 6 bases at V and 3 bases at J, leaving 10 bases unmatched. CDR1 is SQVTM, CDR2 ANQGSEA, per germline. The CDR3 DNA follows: TGCAGCGTAGGAAGCCTACAGGGGGTCTACAATGAGCAGTTCTTC. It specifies CSVGSLQGVYNEQFF.

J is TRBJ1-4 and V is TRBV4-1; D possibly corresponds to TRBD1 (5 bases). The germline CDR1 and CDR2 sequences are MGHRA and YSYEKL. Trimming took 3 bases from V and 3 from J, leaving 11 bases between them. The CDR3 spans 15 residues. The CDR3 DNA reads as TGCGCCAGCAGCCAGCCAGGGTCGGCTAATGAAAAACTGTTTTTT. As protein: CASSQPGSANEKLFF.

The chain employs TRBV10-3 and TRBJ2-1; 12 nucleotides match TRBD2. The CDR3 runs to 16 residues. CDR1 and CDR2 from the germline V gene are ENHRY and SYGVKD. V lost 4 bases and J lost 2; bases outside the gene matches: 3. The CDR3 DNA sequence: TGTGCCATCAGTGGGACTAGCGGGACGACCTACAATGAGCAGTTCTTC. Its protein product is CAISGTSGTTYNEQFF.

This CDR3 reads CASSTTGNEQFF. Written as DNA, the CDR3 is TGTGCCAGCAGCACAACAGGGAATGAGCAGTTCTTC. The chain couples TRBV9 to TRBJ2-1, with D possibly matching TRBD1 (6 bases). The CDR3 is 12 residues long. Germline V gene lookup returns CDR1 SGDLS and CDR2 YYNGEE. Trimming stripped 4 bases from V and 7 bases from J, with 9 bases between.

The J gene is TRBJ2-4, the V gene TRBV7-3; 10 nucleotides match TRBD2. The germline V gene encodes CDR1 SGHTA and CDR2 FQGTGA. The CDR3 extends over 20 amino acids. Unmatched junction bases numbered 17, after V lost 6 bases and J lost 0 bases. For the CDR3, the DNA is TGTGCCAGCAGTCTTTTCCTAGCGGGAGTTGGGGATATAGCCAAAAACATTCAGTACTTC. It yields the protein CASSLFLAGVGDIAKNIQYF.